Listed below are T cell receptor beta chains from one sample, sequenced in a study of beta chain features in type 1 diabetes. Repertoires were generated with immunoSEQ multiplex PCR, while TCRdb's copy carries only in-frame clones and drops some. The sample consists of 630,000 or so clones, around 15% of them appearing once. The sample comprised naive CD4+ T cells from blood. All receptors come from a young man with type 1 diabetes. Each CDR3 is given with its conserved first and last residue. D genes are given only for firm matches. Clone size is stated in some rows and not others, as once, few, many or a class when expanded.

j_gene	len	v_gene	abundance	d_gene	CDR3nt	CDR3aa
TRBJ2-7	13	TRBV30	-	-	TGTGCCTGGAGTGGGGCAGAGATGTACGAGCAGTACTTC	CAWSGAEMYEQYF
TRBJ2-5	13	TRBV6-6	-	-	TGTGCCTCTTGTGACAGGACCCAAGAGACCCAGTACTTC	CASCDRTQETQYF
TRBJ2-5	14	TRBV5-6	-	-	TGTGCCAGCAGCTTGGACGGCCAAGGGGAGACCCAGTACTTC	CASSLDGQGETQYF
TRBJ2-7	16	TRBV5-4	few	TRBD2	TGTGCCAGCAGCTCCACATATAGCGGGGGACTCTACGAGCAGTACTTC	CASSSTYSGGLYEQYF
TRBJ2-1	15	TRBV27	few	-	TGTGCCAGCAGTGCCGGGACGGCTCCAACGAATGAGCAGTTCTTC	CASSAGTAPTNEQFF
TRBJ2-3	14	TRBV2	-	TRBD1	TGTGCCAGCAGTGGACAGGGAAGCCCAGATACGCAGTATTTT	CASSGQGSPDTQYF
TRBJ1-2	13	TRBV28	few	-	TGTGCCAGCAGTTTACAATCCGGATTTGGCTACACCTTC	CASSLQSGFGYTF
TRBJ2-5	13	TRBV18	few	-	TGTGCCAGCTCACCACGGGTTCGAGAGACCCAGTACTTC	CASSPRVRETQYF
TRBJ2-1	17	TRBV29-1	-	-	TGCAGCGTTGAGGCCCTACTCTCAGGGAGTTCCTACAATGAGCAGTTCTTC	CSVEALLSGSSYNEQFF
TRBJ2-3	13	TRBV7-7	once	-	TGTGCTAGCAGCCCCCGCAGTGGAGATACGCAGTATTTT	CASSPRSGDTQYF
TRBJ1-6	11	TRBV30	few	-	TGTGCCTGGAGACGTCGTTCACCCCTCCACTTT	CAWRRRSPLHF
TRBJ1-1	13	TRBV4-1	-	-	TGCGCCAGCAGCCAAACACAGGGCCCTGAAGCTTTCTTT	CASSQTQGPEAFF
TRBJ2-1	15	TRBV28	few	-	TGTGCCAGCAGGCCGGGGGCGAACTCCTACAATGAGCAGTTCTTC	CASRPGANSYNEQFF
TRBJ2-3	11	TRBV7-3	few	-	TGTGCCAGCAGCTTCGGGGATACGCAGTATTTT	CASSFGDTQYF
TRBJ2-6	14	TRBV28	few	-	TGTGCCAGCAGTTTAGCAGGCTCCTCCAACGTCCTGACTTTC	CASSLAGSSNVLTF
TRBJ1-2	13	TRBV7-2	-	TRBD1	TGTGCCAGCACCCCGGACAGGGGTAATGGCTACACCTTC	CASTPDRGNGYTF
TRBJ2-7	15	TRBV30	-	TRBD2	TGTGCCTGGTCGGGGGGACTAGCGGGTGCCTACGAGCAGTACTTC	CAWSGGLAGAYEQYF
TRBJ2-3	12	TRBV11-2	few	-	TGTGCCAGCTCCGCCACCCGAGATACGCAGTATTTT	CASSATRDTQYF
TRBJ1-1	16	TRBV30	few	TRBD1	TGTGCCTGGAGTGTACGGGGACAGGGGATGAGGTCTGAAGCTTTCTTT	CAWSVRGQGMRSEAFF
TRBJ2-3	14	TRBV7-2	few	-	TGTGCCAGCAGCCCCGGGACCCGCAGGGATACGCAGTATTTT	CASSPGTRRDTQYF
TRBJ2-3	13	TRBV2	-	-	TGTGCCAGCACCCTAGAGGGTCGGGATACGCAGTATTTT	CASTLEGRDTQYF
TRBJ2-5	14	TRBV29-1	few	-	TGCAGCGTTTCGGACAGCCTTCCTCAAGAGACCCAGTACTTC	CSVSDSLPQETQYF
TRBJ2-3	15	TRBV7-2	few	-	TGTGCCAGCAGCTTATTTGGCGGTTCCACAGATACGCAGTATTTT	CASSLFGGSTDTQYF
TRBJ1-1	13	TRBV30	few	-	TGTGCCTGGAGTGTGATTTTCCAGGGCAGCGCTTTCTTT	CAWSVIFQGSAFF
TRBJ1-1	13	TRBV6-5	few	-	TGTGCCAGCAGTTACTCGGGGGGCACTGAAGCTTTCTTT	CASSYSGGTEAFF
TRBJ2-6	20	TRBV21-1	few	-	TGTGCCAGCAGTACCCGGTTAAGAGGGGAGGACTCCTCTGGGGCCAACGTCCTGACTTTC	CASSTRLRGEDSSGANVLTF
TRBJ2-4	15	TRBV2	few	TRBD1	TGTGCCAGCACAGGACAGGGGGGCTCCAAAAACATTCAGTACTTC	CASTGQGGSKNIQYF
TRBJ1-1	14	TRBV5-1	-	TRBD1	TGCGCCAGCAGCCCGGTCGACAGGGCCACTGAAGCTTTCTTT	CASSPVDRATEAFF
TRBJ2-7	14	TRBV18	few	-	TGTGCCAGCTCACAGTCGATCTCCGGGTCGGAGCAGTACTTC	CASSQSISGSEQYF
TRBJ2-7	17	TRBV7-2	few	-	TGTGCCAGCAGCTTAGCGGGTCCGCGGCGCTACTCCTACGAGCAGTACTTC	CASSLAGPRRYSYEQYF
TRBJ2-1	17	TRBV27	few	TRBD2	TGTGCCAGCAGTTTAATGGGACTAGCGGGAGTTGGCAATGAGCAGTTCTTC	CASSLMGLAGVGNEQFF
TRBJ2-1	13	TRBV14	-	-	TGTGCCAGCAGCTGGGACCGTTACAATGAGCAGTTCTTC	CASSWDRYNEQFF
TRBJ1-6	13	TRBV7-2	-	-	TGTGCCAGCGCCCCTGGGGGGGCACCGTCCCTCCACTTT	CASAPGGAPSLHF
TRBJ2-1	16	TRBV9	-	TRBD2	TGTGCCAGCAGCGTTCGGACTAGCGGTTCCTACAATGAGCAGTTCTTC	CASSVRTSGSYNEQFF
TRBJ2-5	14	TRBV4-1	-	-	TGCGCCAGCAGCCAAGCGCAAAGTCAAGAGACCCAGTACTTC	CASSQAQSQETQYF
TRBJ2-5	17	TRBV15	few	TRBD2	TGTGCCACCAGCAGGAAACTACTAGCGGGGGGGTCGGAGACCCAGTACTTC	CATSRKLLAGGSETQYF
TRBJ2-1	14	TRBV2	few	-	TGTGCCAGTACCAGCGGCCACTCCTACAATGAGCAGTTCTTC	CASTSGHSYNEQFF
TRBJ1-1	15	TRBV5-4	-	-	TGTGCCAGCAGCCCGGGGGCAGGGGTGAGCACTGAAGCTTTCTTT	CASSPGAGVSTEAFF
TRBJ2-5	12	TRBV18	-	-	TGTGCCAGCTCACCTGGCGGGGTGGCCCAGTACTTC	CASSPGGVAQYF
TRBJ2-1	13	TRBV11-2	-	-	TGTGCCAGCAGCTTAGATAATGACAATGAGCAGTTCTTC	CASSLDNDNEQFF
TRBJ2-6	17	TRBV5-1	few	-	TGCGCCAGCAGCTTGGGACGCTGGAGCTCTGGGGCCAACGTCCTGACTTTC	CASSLGRWSSGANVLTF
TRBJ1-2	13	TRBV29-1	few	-	TGCAGCTCCTCCACGGAGGGGAACTATGGCTACACCTTC	CSSSTEGNYGYTF
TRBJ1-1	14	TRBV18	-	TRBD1	TGTGCCAGCTCAGATACAGGGGCCGACACTGAAGCTTTCTTT	CASSDTGADTEAFF
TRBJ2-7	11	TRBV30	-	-	TGTGCCTGGAGTGTGTCATACGAGCAGTACTTC	CAWSVSYEQYF
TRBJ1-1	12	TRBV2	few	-	TGTGCCAGCAAATGGGACCGCCTGGAAGCTTTCTTT	CASKWDRLEAFF
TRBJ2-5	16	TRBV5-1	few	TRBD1	TGCGCCAGCAGCTGGACCGGGACAGGGTTCGGGGAGACCCAGTACTTC	CASSWTGTGFGETQYF
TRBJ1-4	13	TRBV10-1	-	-	TGCGCCAGCAGAGCGGACGCCGAGAGCGAACTGTTTTTT	CASRADAESELFF
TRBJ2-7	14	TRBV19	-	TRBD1	TGTGCCAGTACTACTGGACAGGGGAGCCGCGAGCAGTACTTC	CASTTGQGSREQYF
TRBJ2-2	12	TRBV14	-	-	TGTGCCAGCGGGACCATCACCGGGGAGCTGTTTTTT	CASGTITGELFF
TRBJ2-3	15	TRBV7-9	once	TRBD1	TGTGCCAGCAGCCCCGGGACAGGGGTCACAGATACGCAGTATTTT	CASSPGTGVTDTQYF
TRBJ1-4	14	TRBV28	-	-	TGTGCCAGCAGTTTACGGGAAGTGCGTGAAAAACTGTTTTTT	CASSLREVREKLFF
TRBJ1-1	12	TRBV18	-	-	TGTGCCAGCTCGTCACAAGGCACTGAAGCTTTCTTT	CASSSQGTEAFF
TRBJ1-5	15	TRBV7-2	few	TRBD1	TGTGCCAGCAGCCCCCCTGGACAGGTTAATCAGCCCCAGCATTTT	CASSPPGQVNQPQHF
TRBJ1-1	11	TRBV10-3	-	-	TGTGCCATCAGTGATGGGGAGGAGGCTTTCTTT	CAISDGEEAFF
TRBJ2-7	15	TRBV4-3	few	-	TGCGCCAGCAGCCAAGGTCGGGGGCTTCTATGGGAGCAGTACTTC	CASSQGRGLLWEQYF
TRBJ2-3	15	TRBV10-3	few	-	TGTGCCATCAGTCCATCGACCCCAGAAGGTGATACGCAGTATTTT	CAISPSTPEGDTQYF
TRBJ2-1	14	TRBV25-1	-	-	TGTGCCAGCAGGACCGGAGGGCCTTACAATGAGCAGTTCTTC	CASRTGGPYNEQFF